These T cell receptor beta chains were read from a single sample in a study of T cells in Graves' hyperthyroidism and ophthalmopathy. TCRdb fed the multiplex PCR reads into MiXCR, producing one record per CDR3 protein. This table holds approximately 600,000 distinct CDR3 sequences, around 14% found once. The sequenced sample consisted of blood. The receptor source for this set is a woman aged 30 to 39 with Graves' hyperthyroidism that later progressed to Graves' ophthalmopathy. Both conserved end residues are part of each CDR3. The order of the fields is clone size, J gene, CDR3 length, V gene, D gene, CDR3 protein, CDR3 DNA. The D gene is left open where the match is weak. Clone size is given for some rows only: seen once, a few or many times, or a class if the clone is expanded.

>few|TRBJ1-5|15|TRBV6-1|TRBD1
CASSESRGPRQPQHF
TGTGCCAGCAGTGAGAGCAGGGGGCCTCGTCAGCCCCAGCATTTT
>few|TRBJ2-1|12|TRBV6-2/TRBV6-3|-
CASSYSNTEQFF
TGTGCCAGCAGTTACTCGAATACTGAGCAGTTCTTC
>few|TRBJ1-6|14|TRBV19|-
CASTPDSPRDSLHF
TGTGCCAGTACCCCGGACAGTCCTCGGGATTCCCTCCACTTT
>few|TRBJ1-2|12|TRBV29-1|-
CSVESSNYGYTF
TGCAGCGTTGAATCTTCAAACTATGGCTACACCTTC
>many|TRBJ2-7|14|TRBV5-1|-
CASTIGTASYEQYF
TGCGCCAGCACGATTGGGACCGCTTCCTACGAGCAGTACTTC
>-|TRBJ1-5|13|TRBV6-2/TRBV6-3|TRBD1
CATGTGFNQPQHF
TGTGCCACCGGGACAGGTTTCAATCAGCCCCAGCATTTT
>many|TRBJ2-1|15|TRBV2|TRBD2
CASSLTSGSLYEQFF
TGTGCCAGCAGTCTGACTAGCGGGAGTCTGTATGAGCAGTTCTTC
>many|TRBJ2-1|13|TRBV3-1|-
CASSPGPNNEQFF
TGTGCCAGCAGCCCGGGACCAAACAATGAGCAGTTCTTC
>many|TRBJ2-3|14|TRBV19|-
CASRRSGSTDTQYF
TGTGCCAGTAGGCGATCAGGGAGCACAGATACGCAGTATTTT
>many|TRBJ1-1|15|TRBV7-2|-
CASSVQWTANTEAFF
TGTGCCAGCAGCGTTCAATGGACAGCGAACACTGAAGCTTTCTTT
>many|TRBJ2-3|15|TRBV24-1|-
CATSDLDEDPDTQYF
TGTGCCACCAGTGATTTAGACGAAGACCCAGATACGCAGTATTTT
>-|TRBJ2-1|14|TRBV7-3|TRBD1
CASSPTGVEGEQFF
TGTGCCAGCAGCCCGACAGGGGTTGAGGGGGAGCAGTTCTTC
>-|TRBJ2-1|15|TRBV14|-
CASSPNVAEYNEQFF
TGTGCCAGCAGCCCGAATGTAGCGGAGTACAATGAGCAGTTCTTC
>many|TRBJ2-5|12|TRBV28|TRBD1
CAMGQGGETQYF
TGTGCCATGGGACAGGGGGGGGAGACCCAGTACTTC
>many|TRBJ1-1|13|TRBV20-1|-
CSARGQKNTEAFF
TGCAGTGCTAGAGGACAGAAGAACACTGAAGCTTTCTTT
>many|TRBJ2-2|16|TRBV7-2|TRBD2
CASSTIRLADTGELFF
TGTGCCAGCAGCACGATCCGACTAGCGGACACCGGGGAGCTGTTTTTT
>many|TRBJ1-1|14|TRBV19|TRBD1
CASRTGTGITEAFF
TGTGCCAGTAGAACCGGGACAGGGATCACTGAAGCTTTCTTT
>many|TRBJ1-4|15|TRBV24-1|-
CATSDPKSGDEKLFF
TGTGCCACCAGTGATCCGAAATCAGGGGATGAAAAACTGTTTTTT
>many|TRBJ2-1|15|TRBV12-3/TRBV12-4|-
CASSSANDYANEQFF
TGTGCCAGCAGTTCCGCCAATGACTACGCCAATGAGCAGTTCTTC
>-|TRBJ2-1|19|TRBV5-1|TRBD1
CASSLGLDPGQESYNEQFF
TGCGCCAGCAGCTTGGGGCTTGACCCGGGACAGGAATCCTACAATGAGCAGTTCTTC
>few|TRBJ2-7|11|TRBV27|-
CASRGEDEQYF
TGTGCCAGCAGAGGAGAAGACGAGCAGTACTTC
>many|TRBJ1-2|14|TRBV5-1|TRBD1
CASSPLTGIEGYTF
TGCGCCAGCAGCCCTTTGACAGGGATTGAGGGCTACACCTTC
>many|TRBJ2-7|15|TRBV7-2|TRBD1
CASSDPTGKRYEQYF
TGTGCCAGCAGCGATCCGACAGGGAAGAGGTACGAGCAGTACTTC
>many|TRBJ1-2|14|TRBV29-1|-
CSVEELAGPSGYTF
TGCAGCGTTGAAGAGTTGGCAGGGCCCTCGGGCTACACCTTC
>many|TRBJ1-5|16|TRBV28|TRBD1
CASSSFTGTGGQPQHF
TGTGCCAGCAGTTCCTTCACCGGGACAGGGGGGCAGCCCCAGCATTTT
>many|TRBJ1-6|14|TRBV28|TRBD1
CASSWTGVNSPLHF
TGTGCCAGCAGTTGGACAGGCGTTAATTCACCCCTCCACTTT